This T cell receptor (beta chain) originates from a study of blood T cell repertoires in COVID-19 (TCRdb year 2020). Turning to the overall study: The collaborator samples originated in the United States, Italy and Spain and spanned the acute and convalescent phases of COVID-19. The prospective study material was composed of cDNA or gDNA derived from T cells, B-cell-depleted T cells, or PBMCs. The dataset comprised deeply sampled blood TCRbeta repertoires from subjects exposed to, actively infected with, or recovered from COVID-19. The repertoires were made available in a free public database intended to serve as a resource for research on the immune response to SARS-CoV-2. The samples were drawn from two sources: the first 160 participants of the ongoing ImmuneRACE study, and fewer than 1,500 subjects contributed by 6 global collaborators. The sample metadata nearly always contained a de-identified subject ID, COVID-19 status, age in years and sex. Where available, HLA class I and class II types were taken from metadata supplied by the sample provider and were not determined by assay-based typing. Study-wide conclusions, independent of this receptor: Clinical and demographic metadata were provided uncurated, with the amount varying by source and participant.

V loses 3 bases at its end and J loses 4 bases; junction bases beyond the gene matches: 6. The CDR3 numbers 14 residues from cysteine through phenylalanine. Just CDR3 DNA is preserved here, 42 bases in frame from base 1. Based on the germline V gene (reference sequence), the CDR1 and CDR2 sequences are DFQATT and SNEGSKA. Collaborating institutions collected whole blood in K2EDTA tubes following their own protocols. Collaborator samples were shipped for TCRbeta analysis as frozen whole blood, isolated PBMCs, or DNA extracted from either sample type. TCRbeta CDR3 regions were amplified from genomic DNA by means of the immunoSEQ Assay, a bias-controlled multiplex PCR. In the paper's pipeline: The number of nucleated cells in each sample was estimated by amplification of reference gene primers within the assay. To quantify the absolute abundance of each unique TCRbeta CDR3 rearrangement, sequence reads were collapsed and filtered. For each sample, productive Simpson clonality was calculated by taking the square root of Simpson's diversity index across productive rearrangements. Imported from immuneACCESS, the table was reduced by TCRdb to in-frame sequences with V and J called. These copies leave out some clones; in studies compared against another copy, an unresolved V gene accounts for under half, and the cause of the remainder is not known. That table is the source of V, J and clone size, and D and trimming were worked out from the DNA. The sample data list approximately 49,000 clones, and approximately 90% of these were observed just once. The ten largest make up approximately 3.8% of the sample.

Of note for this clone: Which antigen it targets is not known. Base-call qualities are not available, and no considerably larger clone is one nucleotide away.

The chain joins TRBV20-1 to TRBJ2-7; 10 nucleotides in the junction match TRBD2. Sequencing input: peripheral blood. This clonotype was sampled from a man aged 45-60 years with acute or convalescent COVID-19. CDR3 loop: CSASSGTSAYEQYF. The nucleotide sequence reads TGCAGTGCTAGTTCCGGGACTAGCGCGTACGAGCAGTACTTC.